This T cell receptor beta chain was obtained from a study of Tregs in tolerant kidney transplant recipients. Unstimulated regulatory T cells (CD4+CD25+CD127-), CD4+CD25- non-regulatory cells, CD4 and CD8 cells were FACS-sorted from thawed PBMCs. In the case of this clone: The antigen is unknown.

Some clones are missing from TCRdb's copy, which holds only in-frame ones; the method was immunoSEQ multiplex PCR. The sample has around 50,000 clones, approximately 82% seen once. Trimming stripped 5 bases from V and 2 bases from J, with 13 bases between. The CDR3 covers 14 residues. Per germline, CDR1 SGHTA and CDR2 FQGTGA. Broader study findings: Findings come from small patient numbers and require larger validation. No direct test of biological reproducibility was done here.

The clonotype comes from a human donor in good health. The chain recombines TRBV7-3 with TRBJ2-7; possibly TRBD2 for D (6 bases). The sequenced sample consisted of CD4+ T cells from blood. CDR3 amino acids: CASSVGRGPYEQYF. CDR3 DNA sequence: TGTGCCAGCAGCGTGGGGCGGGGCCCCTACGAGCAGTACTTC.